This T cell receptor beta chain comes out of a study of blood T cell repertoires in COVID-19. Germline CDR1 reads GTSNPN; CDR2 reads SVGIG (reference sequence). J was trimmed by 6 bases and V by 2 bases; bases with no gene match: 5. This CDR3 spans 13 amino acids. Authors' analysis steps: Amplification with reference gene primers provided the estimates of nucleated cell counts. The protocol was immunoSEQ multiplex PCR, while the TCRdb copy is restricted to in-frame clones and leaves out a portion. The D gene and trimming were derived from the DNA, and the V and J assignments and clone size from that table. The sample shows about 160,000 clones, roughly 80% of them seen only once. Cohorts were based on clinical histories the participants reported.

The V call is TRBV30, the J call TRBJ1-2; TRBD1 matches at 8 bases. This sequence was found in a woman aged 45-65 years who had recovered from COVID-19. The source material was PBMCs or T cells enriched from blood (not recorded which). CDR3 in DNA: TGTGCCTGGAGTTTTACAGGGGGTCATGGCTACACCTTC. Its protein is CAWSFTGGHGYTF.